This T cell receptor (beta chain) was recovered during a study of CD8+ T cells in alopecia areata. Whole-study results and caveats: Normal scalp had lower clonality than lesional scalp, with alopecia totalis/universalis lesions showing this most strongly.

To note about this clone: Its antigen is unknown.

Following extraction, RNA underwent reverse transcription to cDNA, which served as the sequencing template. Assay used: immunoSEQ multiplex PCR; TCRdb lists only in-frame clones, some missing. The repertoire includes approximately 130,000 clones, about 50% of them detected once, and roughly 10% sits in the top ten. Peripheral blood, together with lesional scalp punch biopsies, was collected from alopecia areata patients. Sorting from PBMCs produced CD4+ and CD8+ T cells. Source material: NKG2D-low CD8+ T cells sorted from blood. The sequence derives from a human donor with alopecia areata.

CDR3: CAWRDGTYWDEQYF. CDR3 coding DNA: TGTGCCTGGAGAGATGGGACATATTGGGACGAGCAGTACTTC. This chain joins TRBV30 and TRBJ2-7; D might be TRBD1 (6 bases). CDR3 length: 14 amino acids. The V end lost 3 bases, the J end lost 5 bases, and 17 bases lay between the germline ends. Germline V gives CDR1 GTSNPN, CDR2 SVGIG (reference sequence).